Following are 2 T cell receptor beta chains from one sample sequenced in a study of CD8+ T cells in alopecia areata. RNA extraction was followed by reverse transcription into cDNA, which acted as the sequencing template. Sequencing used immunoSEQ multiplex PCR; TCRdb keeps in-frame clones, though not all of them. The sample holds tens of thousands of clones, about 60% seen once. The sample comprised NKG2D-high CD8+ T cells sorted from blood. The receptor set was obtained from a human donor with alopecia areata.

This rearrangement joins TRBV2 to TRBJ2-1; either TRBD1 or TRBD2 may fit D (6 bases each). The length of the CDR3 is 17 residues. The V gene lost 7 bases and the J gene lost 8 bases, with 27 bases spanning the gap. CDR1 is SNHLY and CDR2 is FYNNEI in the germline V gene. CDR3 in DNA: TGTGCCAGCATTCAAGGGATTGGGGGGCCTATCAGACATGAGCAGTTCTTC. Protein sequence: CASIQGIGGPIRHEQFF.

The rearrangement joins TRBV4-3 to TRBJ2-1; D uncertain. The ends were cut back, 3 bases at V and 6 bases at J, with 18 bases in the middle. The CDR3 runs 16 residues. The germline V gene encodes CDR1 LGHNA and CDR2 YSLEER. The CDR3 spells CASSHIAVTSSNEQFF. The CDR3 coding sequence is TGCGCCAGCAGCCACATCGCGGTGACTTCTTCCAATGAGCAGTTCTTC.